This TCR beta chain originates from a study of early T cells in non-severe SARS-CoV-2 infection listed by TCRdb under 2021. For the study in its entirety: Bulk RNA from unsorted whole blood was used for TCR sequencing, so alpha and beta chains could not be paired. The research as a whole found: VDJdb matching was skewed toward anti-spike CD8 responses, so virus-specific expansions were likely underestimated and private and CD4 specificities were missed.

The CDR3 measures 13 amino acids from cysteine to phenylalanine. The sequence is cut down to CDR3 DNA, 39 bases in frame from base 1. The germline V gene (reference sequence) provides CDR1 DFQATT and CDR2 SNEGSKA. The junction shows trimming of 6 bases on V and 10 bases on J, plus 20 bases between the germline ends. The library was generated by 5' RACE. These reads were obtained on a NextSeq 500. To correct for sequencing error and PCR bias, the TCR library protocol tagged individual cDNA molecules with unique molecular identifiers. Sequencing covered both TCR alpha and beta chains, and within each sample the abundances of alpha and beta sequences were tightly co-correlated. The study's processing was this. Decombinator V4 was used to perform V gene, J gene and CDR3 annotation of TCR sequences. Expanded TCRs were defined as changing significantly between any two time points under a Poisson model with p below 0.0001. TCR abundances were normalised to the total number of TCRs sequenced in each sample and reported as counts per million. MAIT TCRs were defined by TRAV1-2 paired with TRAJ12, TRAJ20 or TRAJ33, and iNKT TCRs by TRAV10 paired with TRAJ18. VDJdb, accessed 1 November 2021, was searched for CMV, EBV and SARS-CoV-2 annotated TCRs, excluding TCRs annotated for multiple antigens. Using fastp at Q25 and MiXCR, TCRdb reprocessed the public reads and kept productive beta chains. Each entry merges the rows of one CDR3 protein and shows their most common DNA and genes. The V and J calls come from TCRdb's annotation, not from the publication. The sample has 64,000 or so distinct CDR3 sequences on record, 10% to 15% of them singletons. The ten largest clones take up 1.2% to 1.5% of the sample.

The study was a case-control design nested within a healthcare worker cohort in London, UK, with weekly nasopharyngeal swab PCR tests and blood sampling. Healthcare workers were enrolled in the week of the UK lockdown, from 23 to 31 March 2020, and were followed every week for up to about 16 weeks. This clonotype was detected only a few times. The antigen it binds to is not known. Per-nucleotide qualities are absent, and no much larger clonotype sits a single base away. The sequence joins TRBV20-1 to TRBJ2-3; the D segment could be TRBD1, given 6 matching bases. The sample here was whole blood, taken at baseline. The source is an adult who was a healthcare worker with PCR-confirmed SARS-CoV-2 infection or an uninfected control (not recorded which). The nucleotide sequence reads TGCAGTGCCCACAAACGGGACACAGGATCGCAGTATTTT. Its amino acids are CSAHKRDTGSQYF.